This is a list of T cell receptor beta chains from one sample in a study of PD-1 blockade in classical Hodgkin lymphoma. TCRdb's copy holds only in-frame clones and misses some; the assay was immunoSEQ multiplex PCR. This sample has 26,000 or so clones, with over 60% found just once. This specimen consisted of peripheral blood mononuclear cells (PBMCs), obtained before the fourth cycle of nivolumab. The source of these receptors is a human donor with classical Hodgkin lymphoma. Each CDR3 is given with its conserved first and last residue. D genes are given only for firm matches. Rows may omit the clone size; those that give it use once, few, many or a size class.

CDR3,DNA,J,size,V,D
CASNAQGVAKNIQYF,TGTGCCAGCAACGCACAGGGTGTAGCCAAAAACATTCAGTACTTC,TRBJ2-4,NA,TRBV6-6,NA
CAWSVSGVFNQPQHF,TGTGCCTGGAGTGTGAGCGGGGTTTTCAATCAGCCCCAGCATTTT,TRBJ1-5,NA,TRBV30,NA
CASSPLDRAENTIYF,TGTGCCAGCAGCCCACTAGACAGGGCGGAAAACACCATATATTTT,TRBJ1-3,NA,TRBV5-6,TRBD1
CASSQAEDRGDTGELFF,TGCGCCAGCAGCCAAGCGGAAGACAGGGGCGACACCGGGGAGCTGTTTTTT,TRBJ2-2,NA,TRBV4-3,TRBD1
CASSLEGNGYTF,TGCGCCAGCAGCTTGGAGGGGAATGGCTACACCTTC,TRBJ1-2,few,TRBV5-1,NA
CASSYESSEAFF,TGTGCCAGCAGTTACGAGAGCTCTGAAGCTTTCTTT,TRBJ1-1,NA,TRBV6-6,NA
CASSWDSGNEQFF,TGTGCCAGCAGCTGGGACAGCGGTAATGAGCAGTTCTTC,TRBJ2-1,NA,TRBV5-6,TRBD1
CASSQIRCRTSYEQYF,TGCGCCAGCAGTCAAATCCGGTGCAGGACCTCCTACGAGCAGTACTTC,TRBJ2-7,NA,TRBV23-1,NA
CAIRMGKRNEQYF,TGTGCCATCAGAATGGGGAAACGTAACGAGCAGTACTTC,TRBJ2-7,NA,TRBV10-3,NA
CASSEGWDRDYGYTF,TGTGCCAGCAGTGAGGGTTGGGATCGGGACTATGGCTACACCTTC,TRBJ1-2,NA,TRBV2,NA
CASSEGPAYEQYF,TGTGCCAGCAGCGAGGGACCGGCCTACGAGCAGTACTTC,TRBJ2-7,NA,TRBV7-2,NA
CASSLGRLTEAFF,TGTGCCAGCAGCCTCGGACGGCTCACTGAAGCTTTCTTT,TRBJ1-1,NA,TRBV5-6,NA
CAISTSGALRGYTF,TGTGCCATCAGCACGAGTGGGGCTCTGAGAGGCTACACCTTC,TRBJ1-2,NA,TRBV10-3,NA
CASSAGSYNSPLHF,TGTGCCAGCAGCGCCGGTTCCTATAATTCACCCCTCCACTTT,TRBJ1-6,NA,TRBV13,NA
CASSNSQGDTQYF,TGTGCCAGTAGTAACTCACAGGGTGATACCCAGTACTTC,TRBJ2-5,NA,TRBV19,NA
CASSYSGGPQETQYF,TGTGCCAGCAGTTACAGCGGGGGACCCCAAGAGACCCAGTACTTC,TRBJ2-5,NA,TRBV6-6,TRBD2
CASSFGGPSYNEQFF,TGTGCCAGCAGTTTCGGGGGGCCCTCCTACAATGAGCAGTTCTTC,TRBJ2-1,few,TRBV28,NA
CASSSHAGGYTDTQYF,TGTGCCAGCAGCTCCCACGCCGGGGGGTACACAGATACGCAGTATTTT,TRBJ2-3,NA,TRBV11-3,TRBD2
CASSQDSGGSGYQETQYF,TGCGCCAGCAGCCAAGATTCCGGTGGTAGCGGGTACCAAGAGACCCAGTACTTC,TRBJ2-5,NA,TRBV4-1,TRBD2